These T cell receptor beta chains were read from a single sample in a study of T-cell reconstitution after alpha-beta-depleted transplantation in children. TCRdb reanalysed the PCR reads using MiXCR and keeps one entry per CDR3 protein. The table lists over 400,000 distinct CDR3 sequences, about 12% of them singletons, with around 6.1% in the top ten. This specimen consisted of PBMCs from the stem cell graft donor, obtained from the stem cell graft. Every receptor here comes from a human donor who donated a stem cell graft to a child with combined immunodeficiency. The CDR3 runs from the conserved cysteine through the conserved F or W. D genes are given only for firm matches. Rows may omit the clone size; those that give it use once, few, many or a size class.

clone size,V gene,D gene,J gene,CDR3 DNA,CDR3 protein
many,TRBV20-1,TRBD2,TRBJ2-1,TGCAGTGCTAGTCCTAGCGGGGAGGACTACAATGAGCAGTTCTTC,CSASPSGEDYNEQFF
many,TRBV4-1,TRBD2,TRBJ2-2,TGCGCCAGCAGCCTAGAAGCGGGAGGAATGAGCACCGGGGAGCTGTTTTTT,CASSLEAGGMSTGELFF
few,TRBV6-4,TRBD1,TRBJ2-3,TGTGCCAGCAGTGCGTCTGGGTTACAGGGGGCACCAGATACGCAGTATTTT,CASSASGLQGAPDTQYF
many,TRBV20-1,NA,TRBJ2-7,TGCAGTGCTAGGGGGACAAACTCCTACGAGCAGTACTTC,CSARGTNSYEQYF
NA,TRBV12-5,NA,TRBJ2-5,TGTGCTAGTGGTTCACAAGTCGGGAAACCGTTTTTCGGCGGGCGGCTAGCCCCAGAGACCCAGTACTTC,CASGSQVGKPFFGGRLAPETQYF
NA,TRBV3-1,NA,TRBJ2-3,TGTGCCAGCAGCCGACTAGAATACCACACAGATACGCAGTATTTT,CASSRLEYHTDTQYF
few,TRBV11-2,NA,TRBJ2-7,TGTGCCAGCAGCTTAGGTGTATTGCTTGGACAGCCTCCCTCCTACGAGCAGTACTTC,CASSLGVLLGQPPSYEQYF
many,TRBV12-3/TRBV12-4,NA,TRBJ1-2,TGTGCCAGCAGTTTAGCGTCCTATGGCTACACCTTC,CASSLASYGYTF
many,TRBV12-3/TRBV12-4,NA,TRBJ2-7,TGTGCCAGCAGTTTAGGTGGGGTCGGGGAGCAGTACTTC,CASSLGGVGEQYF
few,TRBV9,TRBD2,TRBJ2-3,TGTGCCAGCAGCGTCTACCCGGGACTAGCGGGCCGAGGGGAGACAGATACGCAGTATTTT,CASSVYPGLAGRGETDTQYF
few,TRBV12-3/TRBV12-4,TRBD1,TRBJ1-5,TGTGCCAGCAGTTTTGGACAGGATAATCAGCCCCAGCATTTT,CASSFGQDNQPQHF
few,TRBV7-9,NA,TRBJ2-3,TGTGCCAGCAGCTTAACTAGATCCACAGATACGCAGTATTTT,CASSLTRSTDTQYF
many,TRBV7-2,NA,TRBJ2-1,TGTGCCAGCAGCTCCTATACTAGATACAATGAGCAGTTCTTC,CASSSYTRYNEQFF
NA,TRBV20-1,TRBD2,TRBJ2-1,TGCAGTGCGTTACGGGAGGGCCGTTTTGAGCAGTTCTTC,CSALREGRFEQFF
few,TRBV5-1,TRBD2,TRBJ2-5,TGCGCCAGCAGCTCGGACTTAGCGGGTCCTCAAGGAGAGACCCAGTACTTC,CASSSDLAGPQGETQYF
many,TRBV12-3/TRBV12-4,NA,TRBJ2-5,TGTGCCAGCAGTTTAGACCGGCGGGGAGAGACCCAGTACTTC,CASSLDRRGETQYF
few,TRBV11-2,NA,TRBJ2-1,TGTGCCAGCAGCTTAGGTTCCCAACATTACAATGAGCAGTTCTTC,CASSLGSQHYNEQFF
few,TRBV6-1,NA,TRBJ2-2,TGTGCCAGCAGCCGTACTAGCAGACCCGGGGAGCTGTTTTTT,CASSRTSRPGELFF
many,TRBV6-5,NA,TRBJ2-1,TGTGCCAGCAGTTTAGGCAACTACAATGAGCAGTTCTTC,CASSLGNYNEQFF
NA,TRBV7-9,TRBD1,TRBJ2-1,TGTGCCAGCAGCTCCTACTCGGGACAGGGGGGTTACAATGAGCAGTTCTTC,CASSSYSGQGGYNEQFF
many,TRBV11-2,NA,TRBJ2-1,TGTGCCAGCACTCTATACCAGAGGCCCTTCTTC,CASTLYQRPFF
NA,TRBV12-3/TRBV12-4,TRBD1,TRBJ2-7,TGTGCCAGCAGGAGGGACAGGGACCCCTACGAGCAGTACTTC,CASRRDRDPYEQYF
few,TRBV29-1,NA,TRBJ2-7,TGCAGCGTTGCACGGACAGCCCCTTACGAGCAGTACTTC,CSVARTAPYEQYF
NA,TRBV7-3,TRBD1,TRBJ2-5,TGTGCCAGCAGCTTAAATACAGGGGGATTTCAGGAAGAGACCCAGTACTTC,CASSLNTGGFQEETQYF
many,TRBV6-5,TRBD2,TRBJ2-7,TGTGCCAGCAGTTACTCAGGGACTAGCGGGGACAGCTCCTACGAGCAGTACTTC,CASSYSGTSGDSSYEQYF
few,TRBV7-8,TRBD1,TRBJ1-4,TGTGCCAGCAGCTTAGCGGGGTTCAAGGGACAGGGGGCTCAAAATGAAAAACTGTTTTTT,CASSLAGFKGQGAQNEKLFF
NA,TRBV5-1,NA,TRBJ2-2,TGCGCCAGCAGCGGATTGACAGGAAACACCGGGGAGCTGTTTTTT,CASSGLTGNTGELFF
many,TRBV12-3/TRBV12-4,TRBD1,TRBJ2-1,TGTGCCAGCAGAAACCGACAGGGGGCTGGTTATGAGCAGTTCTTC,CASRNRQGAGYEQFF
NA,TRBV24-1,NA,TRBJ1-3,TGTGCCACCAGTTACGGGAGCTCTGGAAACACCATATATTTT,CATSYGSSGNTIYF
NA,TRBV6-5,NA,TRBJ2-5,TGTGCCAGCAGTTCCCAAGGAGAGACCCAGTACTTC,CASSSQGETQYF
NA,TRBV3-1,NA,TRBJ1-1,TGTGCCAGCAGGAGCCATGAGGCAGCTTTCTTT,CASRSHEAAFF
NA,TRBV15,NA,TRBJ2-5,TGTGCCACCAGCAGAGATAGGGGTCAGCTACAAGAGACCCAGTACTTC,CATSRDRGQLQETQYF
NA,TRBV11-1,TRBD1,TRBJ2-1,TGTGCCAGCAGCTTAGGGACAGGGGCCAGACGGAGCTACAATGAGCAGTTCTTC,CASSLGTGARRSYNEQFF
few,TRBV9,NA,TRBJ2-2,TGTGCCAGCAGCGTGGGGCCGCAGGGTAACACCGGGGAGCTGTTTTTT,CASSVGPQGNTGELFF
NA,TRBV12-3/TRBV12-4,TRBD2,TRBJ2-5,TGTGCCAGCAGACCAACTAGCGTCGAGACCCAGTACTTC,CASRPTSVETQYF
NA,TRBV5-8,NA,TRBJ2-1,TGTGCCAGCAGCTCCTTCAAGGGGGTTGGCTCCTACAATGAGCAGTTCTTC,CASSSFKGVGSYNEQFF
few,TRBV29-1,NA,TRBJ2-1,TGCAGCGCCCGGTGGACTGAGTACAATGAGCAGTTCTTC,CSARWTEYNEQFF
few,TRBV4-2,NA,TRBJ1-5,TGTGCCAGCAGCCAAGAGGCAGTTAAGGGAGGTCAGCCCCAGCATTTT,CASSQEAVKGGQPQHF
few,TRBV5-1,NA,TRBJ2-7,TGCGCCAGCAAGTGGACGGGTGGCATCTACGAGCAGTACTTC,CASKWTGGIYEQYF
many,TRBV12-3/TRBV12-4,TRBD1,TRBJ2-5,TGTGCCAGCAGCCAAGACAGGGCGACAGAAGAGACCCAGTACTTC,CASSQDRATEETQYF
many,TRBV12-3/TRBV12-4,TRBD2,TRBJ2-3,TGTGCCAGCAGCCCCTCTGGGGGAGGGCCAACAGATACGCAGTATTTT,CASSPSGGGPTDTQYF
NA,TRBV25-1,TRBD2,TRBJ2-1,TGTGCCAGCAGTGTGAGCGGGAGGGCCAGGTATGAGCAGTTCTTC,CASSVSGRARYEQFF
NA,TRBV2,NA,TRBJ1-1,TGTGCCAGCAGTGACGGTGTGCAGGGATCTGAAGCTTTCTTT,CASSDGVQGSEAFF
NA,TRBV25-1,NA,TRBJ2-7,TGTGCCAGCAGTGAATTAGGGACCCTGGACGAGCAGTACTTC,CASSELGTLDEQYF
NA,TRBV2,NA,TRBJ1-2,TGTGCCAGCAGTGAGAGGCAGGGGAAAGGAGCTGGCTACACCTTC,CASSERQGKGAGYTF
many,TRBV30,TRBD1,TRBJ2-7,TGTGCCTGGAAATATAAGGGGGCACACGAGCAGTACTTC,CAWKYKGAHEQYF
NA,TRBV24-1,NA,TRBJ2-3,TGTGCCACCAGTGATCCTTCTCGGACGGAGAGCACAGATACGCAGTATTTT,CATSDPSRTESTDTQYF
NA,TRBV12-3/TRBV12-4,TRBD1,TRBJ1-3,TGTGCCAGCAGTTTCGGAACAGGGGGCTGGATGAGCTCTGGAAACACCATATATTTT,CASSFGTGGWMSSGNTIYF
NA,TRBV7-6,NA,TRBJ1-2,TGTGCCAGCAGCCCTCTGTTCACGAGGGGATTTAACTATGGCTACACCTTC,CASSPLFTRGFNYGYTF
many,TRBV7-9,TRBD2,TRBJ2-3,TGTGCCAGCAGCCCTTGGACTAGCTCAGATACGCAGTATTTT,CASSPWTSSDTQYF
many,TRBV29-1,TRBD1,TRBJ2-1,TGCAGCGAAAGGACAGGGATAAATGAGCAGTTCTTC,CSERTGINEQFF